One and the same sample provided the 2 T cell receptor beta chains below, sequenced in a study of T cell changes during pregnancy in multiple sclerosis. The data were produced by immunoSEQ multiplex PCR, yet TCRdb's version contains in-frame clones alone and is incomplete. The table lists 25,000 to 35,000 clones, about 90% of them singletons. This sample comprised CD4+ T cells from peripheral blood mononuclear cells, obtained in the third trimester of pregnancy. The receptor set was obtained from a female donor in good health, enrolled as a control in a pregnancy study.

Only one count was recorded for this clone. The chain combines TRBV5-1 with TRBJ2-1; 11 nucleotides match TRBD2. CDR1 is SGHRS and CDR2 is YFSETQ in the germline V gene. Trimming removed 0 bases from V and 7 bases from J; junction bases left unmatched: 6. The CDR3 runs to 16 residues. CDR3: CASSLDVAGGPNEQFF. CDR3 nucleotide sequence: TGCGCCAGCAGCTTGGACGTAGCGGGGGGGCCGAATGAGCAGTTCTTC. Using reference TRBV5-1 and TRBJ2-1 for the parts outside the CDR3, the full variable domain is KAGVTQTPRYLIKTRGQQVTLSCSPISGHRSVSWYQQTPGQGLQFLFEYFSETQRNKGNFPGRFSGRQFSNSRSEMNVSTLELGDSALYLCASSLDVAGGPNEQFFGPGTRLTVL.

The gene calls are TRBV20-1 and TRBJ2-5; D gene ambiguous. CDR1 DFQATT and CDR2 SNEGSKA come from the germline V gene (reference sequence). This CDR3 spans 11 amino acids. Trimming took off 5 bases at V and 1 base at J, with 5 bases between the two ends. The CDR3 region is CSARGQETQYF. CDR3 DNA: TGCAGTGCTCGCGGCCAAGAGACCCAGTACTTC.